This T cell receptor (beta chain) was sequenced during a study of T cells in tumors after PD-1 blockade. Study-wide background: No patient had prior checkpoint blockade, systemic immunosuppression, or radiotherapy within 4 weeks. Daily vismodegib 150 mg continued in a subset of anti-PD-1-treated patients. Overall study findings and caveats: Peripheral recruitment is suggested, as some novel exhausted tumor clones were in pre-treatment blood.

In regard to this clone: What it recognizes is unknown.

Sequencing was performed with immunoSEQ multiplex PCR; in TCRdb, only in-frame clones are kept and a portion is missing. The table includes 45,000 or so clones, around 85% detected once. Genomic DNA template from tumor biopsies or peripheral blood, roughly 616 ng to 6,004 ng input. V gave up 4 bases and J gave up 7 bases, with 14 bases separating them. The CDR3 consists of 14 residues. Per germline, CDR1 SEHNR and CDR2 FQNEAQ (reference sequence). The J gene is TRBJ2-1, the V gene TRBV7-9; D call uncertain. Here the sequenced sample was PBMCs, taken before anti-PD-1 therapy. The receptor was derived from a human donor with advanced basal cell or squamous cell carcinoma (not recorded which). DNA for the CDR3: TGTGCCAGCAGCTCCGGTCTCATGAAAAATGAGCAGTTCTTC. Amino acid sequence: CASSSGLMKNEQFF.